This T cell receptor beta chain was sequenced in a study of graft-versus-host responses after intestinal transplantation. Study-level information: Multivisceral, liver-intestinal, or isolated intestinal grafts were transplanted into recipients. Every one of the recipients received anti-thymocyte globulin induction and afterwards took tacrolimus and steroids for around 3 years. Overall study results and limits: Individuals who had graft-donor T cell macrochimerism had allografts that showed high graft-versus-host to host-versus-graft clonal ratios.

Germline CDR1 is SGHAT and CDR2 is FQNNGV. This CDR3 spans 16 amino acids. Germline trimming cut 1 base from V and 4 bases from J; bases unmatched to any gene: 3. In regard to this clone: The antigen is unknown.

Here immunoSEQ multiplex PCR was the method, and the copy in TCRdb shows in-frame clones only, minus some. The sample has some 22,000 clones, around nine tenths seen once. The receptor was isolated from a human patient who received an intestinal transplant, so some T cells may come from the graft donor. The chain links TRBV11-2 to TRBJ2-2, with 10 bases lining up with TRBD2. Sequenced here: PBMCs, sampled just under 40 days after intestinal transplant. CDR3 nucleotides: TGTGCCAGCAGCTTAGGAGTAGCGGGAGGCACCGGGGAGCTGTTTTTT. Its protein product is CASSLGVAGGTGELFF.